What follows are 7 T cell receptor beta chains derived from one specimen sequenced in a study of blood T cell repertoires in COVID-19. Only in-frame clones appear in the TCRdb table, and some are missing; sequencing was by immunoSEQ multiplex PCR. The sample lists about 100,000 clones; 90% were seen once. The sample taken for sequencing was peripheral blood. These receptors all stem from a man aged 18 to 30 with COVID-19, enrolled during active disease.

The chain recombines TRBV4-3 with TRBJ2-7; D ambiguous. The germline V gene has CDR1 LGHNA and CDR2 YSLEER. With 0 bases removed from V and 3 bases from J, the gap between germline ends came to 12 bases. The CDR3 is 15 residues long. The DNA of the CDR3 is TGCGCCAGCAGCCAAGAACGAGGATCAGACTACGAGCAGTACTTC. As protein: CASSQERGSDYEQYF.

The rearrangement links TRBV30 to TRBJ1-2; D may be TRBD1 (6 bases). Germline V lookup: CDR1 GTSNPN, CDR2 SVGIG (reference sequence). This CDR3 spans 15 amino acids. Trimming took 3 bases from V and 4 from J, leaving 18 bases between them. Here the CDR3 reads CAWRLENRDRYGYTF. As DNA, the CDR3 is TGTGCCTGGAGACTCGAAAACAGGGATCGCTATGGCTACACCTTC.

The chain joins TRBV2 to TRBJ2-3, with 8 bases matching TRBD2. The CDR3 covers 16 residues. Germline CDR1 and CDR2: SNHLY and FYNNEI. V was pared by 4 bases and J by 0 bases, with 6 bases of the junction left unmatched. The CDR3 loop reads CASSGLLAESTDTQYF. DNA for the CDR3: TGTGCCAGCAGTGGTTTACTAGCGGAGAGCACAGATACGCAGTATTTT.

This clone was seen just once. The chain employs TRBV4-3 and TRBJ1-1; no clear D. CDR1 LGHNA and CDR2 YSLEER come from the germline V gene. V lost 0 bases to trimming and J lost 4 bases, with 12 bases between them. CDR3 length: 15 amino acids. CDR3 coding DNA: TGCGCCAGCAGCCAAGAGGTGTGGGCCGGCACTGAAGCTTTCTTT. Encoded protein: CASSQEVWAGTEAFF.

V and J are TRBV29-1 and TRBJ2-1, with unresolved D. The V and J ends lost 8 bases and 7 bases respectively, with 9 bases between them. The CDR3 contains 10 residues. Germline V gene lookup returns CDR1 SQVTM and CDR2 ANQGSEA. The CDR3 loop reads CSTARNEQFF. CDR3 DNA sequence: TGCAGCACCGCGAGGAATGAGCAGTTCTTC.

The chain has TRBV19 and TRBJ2-7, with TRBD1 matching 10 bases. J was trimmed by 2 bases and V by 3 bases; bases with no gene match: 4. Germline V gene lookup returns CDR1 LNHDA and CDR2 SQIVND (reference sequence). The CDR3 runs 15 residues. CDR3 loop: CASSILGQGAYEQYF. CDR3 nucleotides: TGTGCCAGTAGTATCCTCGGACAGGGGGCCTACGAGCAGTACTTC.

This clone has just a few counts. V usage is TRBV6-5 and J usage is TRBJ2-1, with TRBD1 as a possible D gene (5 bases). The length of the CDR3 is 15 residues. The V gene's germline CDR1 is MNHEY and CDR2 SVGAGI. V shed 2 bases and J shed 3 bases, with 11 bases lying between them. CDR3 bases: TGTGCCAGCAGTTACGGGGCGACAGTCTACAATGAGCAGTTCTTC. Encoded protein: CASSYGATVYNEQFF.